This entry features one T cell receptor (beta chain) sequence. The sample belongs to a study of shared clonotypes between healthy human individuals. V lost 3 bases, J lost 5 bases, and 3 bases stayed unmatched. Looked up from germline, CDR1 is MNHNS and CDR2 is SASEGT. The CDR3 totals 13 residues. Only in-frame clones appear in the TCRdb table, and some are missing; sequencing was by immunoSEQ multiplex PCR. The repertoire holds millions of clones, about 95% seen once, with 0.13% in the top ten. The source of this sequence is a man aged 18-30 years in good health. Sequencing was carried out using naive CD4+ T cells sorted from blood. Regarding subset: CD45RA+ positively selected. V and J are TRBV6-1 and TRBJ2-5; 7 bases map to TRBD1. The CDR3 sequence is CASSDRGIETQYF. In DNA form, the CDR3 reads TGTGCCAGCAGTGACAGGGGGATTGAGACCCAGTACTTC.